This T cell receptor beta chain derives from a study of neurological immune-mediated disorders. On the study more broadly: Of the roughly 35 patients who had multiple sclerosis, around 30 had the relapsing-remitting form and 3 had the secondary progressive form.

Study-level results: CDR3 amino acid sequences found in expanded clones were never shared across subjects, suggesting private repertoires in all groups. Association with the multiple sclerosis repertoire cluster was not found for any clinical or MRI feature.

This clonotype was recorded many times. The antigen remains unidentified. Per germline, CDR1 SGHRS and CDR2 YFSETQ. V was shortened by 4 bases and J by 4 bases, with 8 bases between the two germline ends. The CDR3 runs to 12 residues. The yield of each sequencing run was over 200 million TCR-beta sequences from 15-18 subjects. MiXCR was run by TCRdb on the 5' RACE reads, yielding one entry per CDR3 protein. Of 60,000 to 80,000 distinct CDR3 sequences listed, around 4.8% were seen once; the top ten hold about 3.2%. This sequence joins TRBV5-1 and TRBJ1-2, with a tentative D call TRBD1 (6 bases). The sample taken for sequencing was PBMCs. This TCR was sampled from a woman aged 50 to 65 with multiple sclerosis. CDR3 DNA sequence: TGCGCCAGCAGCGTGACAGGCTATGGCTACACCTTC. This encodes CASSVTGYGYTF.